This T cell receptor beta chain was profiled in a study of early stage breast cancer tumors. Study information: Of fewer than 20 invasive breast tumors, about a dozen were hormone receptor-positive, HER2-negative.

Concerning this clone: Antigen unknown.

Findings and limits, study-wide: In about 90% of the 16 patients, blood comparison separated tumor from normal breast. Unsorted bulk genomic DNA sequencing lacked pairing and functional marker data.

Assay: immunoSEQ multiplex PCR; the TCRdb copy retains only in-frame clones and omits some. The sample consists of tens of thousands of clones, about 83% of them appearing once. Germline-derived CDR1 and CDR2 are SGHRS and YFSETQ. CDR3 length: 15 residues. With V trimmed by 1 base and J by 3 bases, 3 bases remained unmatched. The chain employs TRBV5-1 and TRBJ2-3; the match to TRBD2 covers 9 bases. This receptor was taken from a person aged 25 to 39 with breast cancer. The sample was blood. DNA for the CDR3: TGCGCCAGCAGCTTGACTAGCGGGTGGACAGATACGCAGTATTTT. As protein: CASSLTSGWTDTQYF.